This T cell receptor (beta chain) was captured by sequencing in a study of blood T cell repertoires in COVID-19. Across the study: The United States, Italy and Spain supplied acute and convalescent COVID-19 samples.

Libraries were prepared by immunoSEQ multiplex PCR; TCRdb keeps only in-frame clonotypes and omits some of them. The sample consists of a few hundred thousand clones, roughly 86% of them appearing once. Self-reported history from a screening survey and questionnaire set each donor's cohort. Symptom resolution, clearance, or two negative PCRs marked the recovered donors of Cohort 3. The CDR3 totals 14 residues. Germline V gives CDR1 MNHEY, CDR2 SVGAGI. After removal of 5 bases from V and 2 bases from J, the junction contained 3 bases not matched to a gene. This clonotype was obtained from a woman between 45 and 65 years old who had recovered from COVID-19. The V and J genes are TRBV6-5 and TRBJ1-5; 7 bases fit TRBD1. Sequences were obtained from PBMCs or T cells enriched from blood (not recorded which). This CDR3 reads CASSIQGGNQPQHF. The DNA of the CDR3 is TGTGCCAGCAGTATTCAGGGGGGCAATCAGCCCCAGCATTTT.